These T cell receptor beta chains were read from a single sample in a study of blood T cell repertoires in COVID-19. Assay: immunoSEQ multiplex PCR; the TCRdb copy retains only in-frame clones and omits some. The profile shows roughly 380,000 clones, about 85% of them singletons. The sample was peripheral blood. The source of these receptors is a woman younger than 30 with acute or convalescent COVID-19. The CDR3 runs from the conserved cysteine through the conserved F or W. D genes are given only for firm matches. Clone sizes are given selectively: once, few, many, or a class where the clone is expanded.

clone_size: .; v_call: TRBV23-1; d_call: .; j_call: TRBJ2-5; cdr3_aa: CASRVGETKETQYF; cdr3_nt: TGCGCCAGCCGGGTGGGTGAGACGAAAGAGACCCAGTACTTC
clone_size: .; v_call: TRBV19; d_call: .; j_call: TRBJ2-7; cdr3_aa: CASSMVAGSYEQYF; cdr3_nt: TGTGCCAGTAGTATGGTGGCTGGCTCCTACGAGCAGTACTTC
clone_size: .; v_call: TRBV24-1; d_call: TRBD1; j_call: TRBJ1-5; cdr3_aa: CATQKQGYQPQHF; cdr3_nt: TGTGCCACCCAGAAACAGGGGTATCAGCCCCAGCATTTT
clone_size: .; v_call: TRBV6-6; d_call: TRBD1; j_call: TRBJ1-2; cdr3_aa: CASSRGQGENYGYTF; cdr3_nt: TGTGCCAGCAGCCGCGGACAGGGGGAAAACTATGGCTACACCTTC
clone_size: .; v_call: TRBV7-3; d_call: .; j_call: TRBJ2-3; cdr3_aa: CASSVSRESTQYF; cdr3_nt: TGTGCCAGCAGCGTGTCCAGGGAAAGTACGCAGTATTTT
clone_size: .; v_call: TRBV6-1; d_call: .; j_call: TRBJ2-5; cdr3_aa: CASSDRRGPLLSETQYF; cdr3_nt: TGTGCCAGCAGTGATCGCAGGGGTCCTCTCCTCTCGGAGACCCAGTACTTC
clone_size: .; v_call: TRBV7-9; d_call: .; j_call: TRBJ1-2; cdr3_aa: CASSLAGGDGYTF; cdr3_nt: TGTGCCAGCAGCTTAGCTGGGGGCGATGGCTACACCTTC
clone_size: .; v_call: TRBV5-1; d_call: TRBD1; j_call: TRBJ2-1; cdr3_aa: CASSYNLGQGANEQFF; cdr3_nt: TGCGCCAGCAGCTATAACCTGGGACAGGGGGCGAATGAGCAGTTCTTC
clone_size: .; v_call: TRBV27; d_call: TRBD2; j_call: TRBJ2-2; cdr3_aa: CASSLRGGLAGGRGTGELFF; cdr3_nt: TGTGCCAGCAGTTTAAGGGGGGGACTAGCGGGAGGTAGGGGCACCGGGGAGCTGTTTTTT
clone_size: .; v_call: TRBV19; d_call: TRBD1; j_call: TRBJ2-2; cdr3_aa: CASSMGQGTGELFF; cdr3_nt: TGTGCCAGTAGTATGGGACAGGGCACCGGGGAGCTGTTTTTT
clone_size: .; v_call: TRBV30; d_call: TRBD1; j_call: TRBJ1-4; cdr3_aa: CAWSVGQGGEKLFF; cdr3_nt: TGTGCCTGGAGTGTCGGGCAGGGGGGAGAAAAACTGTTTTTT
clone_size: .; v_call: TRBV6-5; d_call: TRBD2; j_call: TRBJ2-5; cdr3_aa: CASRILAGGIETQYF; cdr3_nt: TGTGCCAGCAGAATCCTAGCGGGAGGGATAGAGACCCAGTACTTC
clone_size: .; v_call: TRBV6-5; d_call: .; j_call: TRBJ1-1; cdr3_aa: CASSQGSNTEAFF; cdr3_nt: TGTGCCAGCAGCCAGGGATCGAACACTGAAGCTTTCTTT
clone_size: once; v_call: TRBV5-6; d_call: .; j_call: TRBJ1-2; cdr3_aa: CAGSGRFSNYGYTF; cdr3_nt: TGTGCCGGGTCCGGGAGGTTCTCTAACTATGGCTACACCTTC
clone_size: .; v_call: TRBV19; d_call: .; j_call: TRBJ1-2; cdr3_aa: CASSIDHTEAYGYTF; cdr3_nt: TGTGCCAGTAGTATAGATCATACGGAGGCGTATGGCTACACCTTC
clone_size: .; v_call: TRBV4-2; d_call: TRBD1; j_call: TRBJ1-4; cdr3_aa: CASSLSRQGLSNEKLFF; cdr3_nt: TGTGCCAGCAGCCTATCTCGACAGGGTCTGTCTAATGAAAAACTGTTTTTT
clone_size: once; v_call: TRBV5-5; d_call: .; j_call: TRBJ2-7; cdr3_aa: CASSGGETYEQYF; cdr3_nt: TGTGCCAGCAGCGGAGGGGAGACCTACGAGCAGTACTTC
clone_size: few; v_call: TRBV7-9; d_call: TRBD1; j_call: TRBJ1-2; cdr3_aa: CASSSRTGRGYTF; cdr3_nt: TGTGCCAGCAGCTCACGGACAGGTCGGGGCTACACCTTC
clone_size: .; v_call: TRBV7-6; d_call: .; j_call: TRBJ2-6; cdr3_aa: CASSFLPWGLAGANVLTF; cdr3_nt: TGTGCCAGCAGCTTCCTCCCTTGGGGTTTAGCGGGGGCCAACGTCCTGACTTTC
clone_size: .; v_call: TRBV7-2; d_call: TRBD2; j_call: TRBJ2-7; cdr3_aa: CASSQAGDSYEQYF; cdr3_nt: TGTGCCAGCAGCCAAGCGGGGGACTCCTACGAGCAGTACTTC
clone_size: .; v_call: TRBV12-3/TRBV12-4; d_call: .; j_call: TRBJ1-3; cdr3_aa: CASSLSSGNTIYF; cdr3_nt: TGTGCCAGCAGTCTAAGCTCTGGAAACACCATATATTTT
clone_size: once; v_call: TRBV28; d_call: TRBD1; j_call: TRBJ1-6; cdr3_aa: CASSLLRDRGRTYNSPLHF; cdr3_nt: TGTGCCAGCAGTTTACTCCGGGACAGGGGGCGAACCTATAATTCACCCCTCCACTTT
clone_size: .; v_call: TRBV11-2; d_call: TRBD2; j_call: TRBJ2-1; cdr3_aa: CASSQTGLAVPLEQFF; cdr3_nt: TGTGCCAGCAGCCAGACGGGACTAGCGGTCCCGCTTGAGCAGTTCTTC